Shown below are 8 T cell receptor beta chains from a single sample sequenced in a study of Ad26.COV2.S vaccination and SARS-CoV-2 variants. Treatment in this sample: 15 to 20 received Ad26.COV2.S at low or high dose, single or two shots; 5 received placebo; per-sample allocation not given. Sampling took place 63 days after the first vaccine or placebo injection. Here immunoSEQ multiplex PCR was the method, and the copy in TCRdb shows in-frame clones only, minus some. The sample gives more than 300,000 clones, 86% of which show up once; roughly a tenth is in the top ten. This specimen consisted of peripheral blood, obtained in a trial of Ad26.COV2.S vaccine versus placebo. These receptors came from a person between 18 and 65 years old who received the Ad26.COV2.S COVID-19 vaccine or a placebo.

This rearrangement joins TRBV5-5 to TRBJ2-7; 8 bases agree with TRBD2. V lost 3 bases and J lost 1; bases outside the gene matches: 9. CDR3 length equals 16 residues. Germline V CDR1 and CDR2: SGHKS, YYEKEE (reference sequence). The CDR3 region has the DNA TGTGCCAGCAGCTCCCCCGCAGCGGGAGTGTCCTACGAGCAGTACTTC. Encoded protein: CASSSPAAGVSYEQYF.

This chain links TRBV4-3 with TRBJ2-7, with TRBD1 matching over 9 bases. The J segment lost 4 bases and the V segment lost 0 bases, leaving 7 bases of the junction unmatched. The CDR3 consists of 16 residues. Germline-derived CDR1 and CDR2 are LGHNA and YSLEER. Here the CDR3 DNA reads TGCGCCAGCAGCCAAGATGGGACAGGGACAAGTTACGAGCAGTACTTC. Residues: CASSQDGTGTSYEQYF.

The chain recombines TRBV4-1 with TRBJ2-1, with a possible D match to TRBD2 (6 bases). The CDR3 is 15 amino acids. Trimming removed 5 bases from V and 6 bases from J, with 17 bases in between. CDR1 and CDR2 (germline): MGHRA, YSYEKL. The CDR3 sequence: CASSWVVEAGNEQFF. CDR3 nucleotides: TGCGCCAGCAGCTGGGTGGTAGAAGCGGGCAATGAGCAGTTCTTC.

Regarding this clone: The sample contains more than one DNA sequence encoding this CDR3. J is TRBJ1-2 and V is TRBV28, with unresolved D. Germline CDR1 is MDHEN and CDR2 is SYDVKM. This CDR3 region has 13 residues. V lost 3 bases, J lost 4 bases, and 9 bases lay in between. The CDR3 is CASSFPGSYGYTF. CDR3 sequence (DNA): TGTGCCAGCAGTTTCCCCGGAAGCTATGGCTACACCTTC.

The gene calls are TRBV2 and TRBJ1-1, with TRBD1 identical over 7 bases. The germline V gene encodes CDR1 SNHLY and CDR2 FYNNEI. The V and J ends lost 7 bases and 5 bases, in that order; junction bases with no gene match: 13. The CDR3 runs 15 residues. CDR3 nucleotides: TGTGCCAGCAAAGGACAGGCCATTCTGGTTACTGAAGCTTTCTTT. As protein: CASKGQAILVTEAFF.

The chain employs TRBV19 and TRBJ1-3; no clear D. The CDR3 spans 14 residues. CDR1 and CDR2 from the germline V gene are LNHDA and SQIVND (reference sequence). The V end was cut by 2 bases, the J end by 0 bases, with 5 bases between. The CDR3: CASSILPSGNTIYF. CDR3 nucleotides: TGTGCCAGTAGTATACTTCCCTCTGGAAACACCATATATTTT.

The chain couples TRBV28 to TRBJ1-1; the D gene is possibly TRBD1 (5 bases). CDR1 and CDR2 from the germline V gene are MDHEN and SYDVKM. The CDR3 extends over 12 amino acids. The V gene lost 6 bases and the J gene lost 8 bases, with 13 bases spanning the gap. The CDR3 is CASRPSQEEAFF. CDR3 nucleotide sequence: TGTGCCAGCAGACCCTCACAGGAGGAAGCTTTCTTT. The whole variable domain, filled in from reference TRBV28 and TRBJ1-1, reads DVKVTQSSRYLVKRTGEKVFLECVQDMDHENMFWYRQDPGLGLRLIYFSYDVKMKEKGDIPEGYSVSREKKERFSLILESASTNQTSMYLCASRPSQEEAFFGQGTRLTVV.

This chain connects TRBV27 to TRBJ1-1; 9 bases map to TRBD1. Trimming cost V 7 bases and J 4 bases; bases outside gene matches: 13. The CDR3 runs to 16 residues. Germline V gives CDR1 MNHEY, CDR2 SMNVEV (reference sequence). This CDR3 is CASTSYGTGRLTEAFF. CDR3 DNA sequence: TGTGCCAGCACCTCGTACGGGACAGGGAGGCTCACTGAAGCTTTCTTT.